The clone carrying this T cell receptor (beta chain) was recorded at least ten times. The antigen is not known. This sample stems from a study of response to subunit inactivated influenza vaccine. Findings of the study overall: Authors suggested each seasonal flu vaccination may recruit only limited numbers of new T cells.

From the RT-PCR reads, TCRdb called clonotypes with MiXCR, one entry per CDR3 protein. The profile shows 150,000 or so distinct CDR3 sequences, approximately 10% of them singletons. There are 12 residues in the CDR3. Unmatched junction bases numbered 6, after V lost 5 bases and J lost 11 bases. Germline loops: CDR1 SGHAT, CDR2 FQNNGV. This clonotype was sampled from a man aged 50 to 59 who received an inactivated influenza vaccine. The sample here was non-naive T cells sorted from PBMCs, taken about 40 days after vaccination. The chain links TRBV11-2 to TRBJ1-1; 9 nucleotides agree with TRBD1. CDR3 in DNA: TGTGCCAGCAGCAACAGGGGGCGTTCGGCTTTCTTT. It codes for CASSNRGRSAFF.